The clone carrying this T cell receptor beta chain was recorded at least ten times. Its target is not known. CDR1 is SGHAT, CDR2 FQDESV, per germline (reference sequence). CDR3 size: 17 residues. Trimming took 2 bases from V and 0 from J, leaving 15 bases between them. These data are taken from a study of molecular identifiers for immune sequencing clone quantification. Findings of the study overall: Clones above 20 RNA copies held over 99% of effector molecules, under 1% in naive cells.

A single record per CDR3 protein comes from TCRdb applying MiXCR to the PCR reads. The sample has tens of thousands of distinct CDR3 sequences; 19% are singletons. J is TRBJ2-3 and V is TRBV11-1, with D uncertain. Sequences were obtained from naive CD8+ T cells from blood, with Jurkat cell RNA spiked in. Subset reported: FACS-sorted CD8+CD4-CCR7+CD45RA+ naive T cells. The sequence was obtained from a human donor in good health. Some libraries in this study had Jurkat cell RNA spiked in. CDR3 sequence reads: CASSLWAEPSSTDTQYF. As DNA, the CDR3 is TGTGCCAGCAGCTTATGGGCAGAACCTTCTAGCACAGATACGCAGTATTTT.